Shown below are 15 T cell receptor beta chains from a single sample sequenced in a study of blood T cell repertoires in COVID-19. Libraries were prepared by immunoSEQ multiplex PCR; TCRdb keeps only in-frame clonotypes and omits some of them. The table includes over 150,000 clones, 84% detected once. The specimen was peripheral blood. The receptors come from a man between 65 and 85 years old with active or convalescent COVID-19.

This clone was seen a few times. The CDR3 region has the DNA TGTGCCAGCAGGGCCGACAGTACCGAGCAGTACTTC. Translation gives CASRADSTEQYF. V and J are TRBV2 and TRBJ2-7; a weak D match, TRBD1 (5 bases). The CDR3 has 12 amino acids. CDR1 SNHLY and CDR2 FYNNEI come from the germline V gene. The V gene lost 6 bases and the J gene lost 6 bases, with 12 bases spanning the gap.

This clone was seen just once. V gene TRBV2 combines with J gene TRBJ2-2; TRBD1 aligns across 7 bases. CDR1 is SNHLY, CDR2 FYNNEI, per germline. The J segment lost 1 base and the V segment lost 6 bases, leaving 2 bases of the junction unmatched. The CDR3 has 14 amino acids. The chain's CDR3 is CASRTGENTGELFF. For the CDR3, the DNA is TGTGCCAGCAGAACAGGGGAGAACACCGGGGAGCTGTTTTTT.

This sequence joins TRBV5-1 and TRBJ2-5, with 11 nucleotides matching TRBD2. Per the germline V gene, CDR1 is SGHRS and CDR2 is YFSETQ. Trimming at V came to 0 bases and at J to 7 bases, leaving 2 bases not matched to a gene. This CDR3 is built from 14 residues. The CDR3 spells CASSLATSGATQYF. CDR3 DNA: TGCGCCAGCAGCTTGGCGACTAGCGGGGCGACCCAGTACTTC.

This chain links TRBV27 with TRBJ1-1; D gene ambiguous. Trimming took off 6 bases at V and 0 bases at J, with 11 bases between the two ends. Germline V gives CDR1 MNHEY, CDR2 SMNVEV (reference sequence). This CDR3 has 14 amino acids. DNA of the CDR3: TGTGCCAGCAGGTCAGAAGTCATGAACACTGAAGCTTTCTTT. This gives the protein CASRSEVMNTEAFF.

This chain joins TRBV5-6 and TRBJ1-4; D is undetermined. V dropped 3 bases and J dropped 8 bases, with 14 bases sitting between them. Germline CDR1 is SGHDT and CDR2 is YYEEEE. This CDR3 contains 14 residues. The CDR3 region has the DNA TGTGCCAGCAGCTGGCAGGCCCCTGAAGAAAAACTGTTTTTT. Encoded protein: CASSWQAPEEKLFF.

The gene calls are TRBV3-1 (or the pseudogene TRBV3-2) and TRBJ1-2; 9 nucleotides agree with TRBD1. This CDR3 contains 12 residues. V gave up 8 bases and J gave up 3 bases; unmatched junction bases: 1. Germline V gene lookup returns CDR1 LGHDT and CDR2 YNNKEL (reference sequence). Written as DNA, the CDR3 is TGTGCCAGCGGGGACAGGGACTATGGCTACACCTTC. This translates into CASGDRDYGYTF.

J is TRBJ2-1 and V is TRBV7-9; D possibly corresponds to TRBD1 (5 bases). There are 15 residues in the CDR3. The germline V and J ends were trimmed by 2 bases and 7 bases, with 15 bases remaining between them. Germline CDR1 SEHNR, CDR2 FQNEAQ (reference sequence). The CDR3 region has the DNA TGTGCCAGCAGCTTATTAGGGGCGCCTGTGAATGAGCAGTTCTTC. Protein product: CASSLLGAPVNEQFF.

The rearrangement links TRBV27 to TRBJ2-2; 11 nucleotides line up with TRBD2. The CDR3 runs 16 residues. J gave up 5 bases and V 8 bases, and 10 bases lay outside the gene matches. CDR1 is MNHEY and CDR2 is SMNVEV in the germline V gene (reference sequence). The chain's CDR3 is CASRSRLAGRTGELFF. In DNA, the CDR3 is TGTGCCAGCCGGAGTCGACTAGCGGGAAGAACCGGGGAGCTGTTTTTT.

This chain joins TRBV7-6 and TRBJ2-6, with D perhaps TRBD2 (6 bases). The V and J ends lost 5 bases and 1 base respectively, with 12 bases between them. Germline V gene sequence: CDR1 SGHVS, CDR2 FNYEAQ. The length of the CDR3 is 16 residues. The CDR3 region is CASSTLAGSGANVLTF. CDR3 in DNA: TGTGCCAGCAGCACCTTGGCGGGATCTGGGGCCAACGTCCTGACTTTC.

V gene TRBV6-5 combines with J gene TRBJ2-5, with 7 bases identical to TRBD1. The CDR3 is made up of 13 amino acids. V lost 7 bases and J lost 10; bases outside the gene matches: 12. Germline CDR1 is MNHEY and CDR2 is SVGAGI. CDR3 nucleotides: TGTGCCAGCACGATAGGGACAGCTGGGAACCAGTACTTC. Translation gives CASTIGTAGNQYF.

The chain carries TRBV28 and TRBJ2-7; 8 nucleotides agree with TRBD1. V shed 2 bases, J shed 3 bases, and the junction held 6 bases outside the gene matches. The length of the CDR3 is 15 residues. The germline V gene has CDR1 MDHEN and CDR2 SYDVKM. This CDR3 is CASSLAGTGSYEQYF. The CDR3 nucleotides are TGTGCCAGCAGTTTAGCCGGGACAGGTAGCTACGAGCAGTACTTC.

V gene TRBV11-2 combines with J gene TRBJ2-7; TRBD1 might be the D (7 bases). This CDR3 has 15 residues. Trimming cost V 5 bases and J 2 bases, with 16 bases left between them. CDR1 and CDR2 (germline): SGHAT, FQNNGV. CDR3 region: CASSPQGEVPYEQYF. For the CDR3, the DNA is TGTGCCAGCAGCCCGCAGGGGGAGGTACCCTACGAGCAGTACTTC.

This clone turned up a few times. The V and J genes are TRBV6-2 or TRBV6-3 and TRBJ2-7; no clear D. Trimming pared 0 bases from V and 2 bases from J, leaving 5 bases between. Germline V CDR1 and CDR2: MNHEY, SVGEGT. The CDR3 has 13 residues. The CDR3 here is CASSYSLPYEQYF. CDR3 coding DNA: TGTGCCAGCAGTTACTCACTGCCCTACGAGCAGTACTTC.

The chain links TRBV27 to TRBJ2-3; TRBD2 might be the D (5 bases). CDR3 length: 14 residues. The V gene's germline CDR1 is MNHEY and CDR2 SMNVEV (reference sequence). Trimming shortened V by 7 bases and J by 3 bases, and 14 bases separated the two germline ends. CDR3 in DNA: TGTGCCAGCAAAAGGACTGGCGGAACAGATACGCAGTATTTT. This sequence encodes CASKRTGGTDTQYF.

The chain combines TRBV19 with TRBJ1-2, with D possibly TRBD1 on 6 matching bases. CDR3 length: 14 amino acids. V was pared by 6 bases and J by 4 bases, with 15 bases between. Germline-derived CDR1 and CDR2 are LNHDA and SQIVND (reference sequence). This CDR3 reads CASSRYREGYGYTF. The CDR3 DNA follows: TGTGCCAGTAGCCGGTACAGGGAGGGCTATGGCTACACCTTC.